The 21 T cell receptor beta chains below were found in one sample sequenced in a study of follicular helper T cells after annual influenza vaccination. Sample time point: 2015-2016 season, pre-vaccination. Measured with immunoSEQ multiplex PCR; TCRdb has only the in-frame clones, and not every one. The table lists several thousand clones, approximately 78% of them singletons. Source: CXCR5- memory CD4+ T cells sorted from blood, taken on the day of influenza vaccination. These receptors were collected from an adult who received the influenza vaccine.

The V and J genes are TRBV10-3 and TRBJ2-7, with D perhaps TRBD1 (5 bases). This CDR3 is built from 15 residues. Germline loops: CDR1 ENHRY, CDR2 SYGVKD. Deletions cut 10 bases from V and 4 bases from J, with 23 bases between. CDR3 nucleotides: TGTGCCACCGGAGACTCAGGGTTGTCTACGTACGAGCAGTACTTC. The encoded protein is CATGDSGLSTYEQYF.

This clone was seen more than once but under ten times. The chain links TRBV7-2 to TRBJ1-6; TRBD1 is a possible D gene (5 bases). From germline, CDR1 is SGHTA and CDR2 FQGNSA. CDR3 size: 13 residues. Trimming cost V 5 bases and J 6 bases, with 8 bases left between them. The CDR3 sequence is CASSKDSNSPLHF. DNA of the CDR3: TGTGCCAGCAGCAAAGACAGTAATTCACCCCTCCACTTT.

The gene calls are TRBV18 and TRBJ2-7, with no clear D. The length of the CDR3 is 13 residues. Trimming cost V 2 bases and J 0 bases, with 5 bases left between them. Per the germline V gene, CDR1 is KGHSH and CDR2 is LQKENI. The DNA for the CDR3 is TGTGCCAGCTCACCAAGCAGCTCCTACGAGCAGTACTTC. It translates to CASSPSSSYEQYF.

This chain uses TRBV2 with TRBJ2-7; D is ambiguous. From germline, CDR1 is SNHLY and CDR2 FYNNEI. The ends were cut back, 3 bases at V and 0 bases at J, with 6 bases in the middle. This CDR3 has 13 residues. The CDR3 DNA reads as TGTGCCAGCAGTGATACTTTCTCCTACGAGCAGTACTTC. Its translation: CASSDTFSYEQYF.

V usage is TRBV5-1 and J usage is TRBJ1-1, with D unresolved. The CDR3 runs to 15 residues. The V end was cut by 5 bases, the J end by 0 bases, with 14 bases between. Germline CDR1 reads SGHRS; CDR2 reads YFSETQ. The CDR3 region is CASSDMGGLNTEAFF. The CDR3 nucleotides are TGCGCCAGCAGTGACATGGGCGGACTGAACACTGAAGCTTTCTTT.

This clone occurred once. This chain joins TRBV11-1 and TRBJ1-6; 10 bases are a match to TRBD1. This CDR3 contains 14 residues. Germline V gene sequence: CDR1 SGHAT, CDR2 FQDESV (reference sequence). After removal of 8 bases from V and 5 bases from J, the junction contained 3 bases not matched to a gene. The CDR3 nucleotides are TGTGCCAGCGGGGACAGGGGTAATAATTCACCCCTCCACTTT. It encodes CASGDRGNNSPLHF.

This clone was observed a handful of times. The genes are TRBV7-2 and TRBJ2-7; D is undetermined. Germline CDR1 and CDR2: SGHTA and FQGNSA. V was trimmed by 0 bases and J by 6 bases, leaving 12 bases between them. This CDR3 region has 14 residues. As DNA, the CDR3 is TGTGCCAGCAGCTTAGCACCTGGCTATCGCGAGCAGTACTTC. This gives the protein CASSLAPGYREQYF.

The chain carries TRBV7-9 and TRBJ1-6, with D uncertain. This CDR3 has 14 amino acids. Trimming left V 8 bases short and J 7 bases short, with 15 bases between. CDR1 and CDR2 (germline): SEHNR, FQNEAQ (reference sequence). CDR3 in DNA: TGTGCCAGCCGACCCACAGCAGCAAATTCACCCCTCCACTTT. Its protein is CASRPTAANSPLHF.

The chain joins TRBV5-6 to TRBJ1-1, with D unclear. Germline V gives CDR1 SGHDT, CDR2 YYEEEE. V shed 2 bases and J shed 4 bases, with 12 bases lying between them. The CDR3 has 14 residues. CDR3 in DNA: TGTGCCAGCAGCTTTGGAGGGATCGGCACTGAAGCTTTCTTT. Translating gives CASSFGGIGTEAFF.

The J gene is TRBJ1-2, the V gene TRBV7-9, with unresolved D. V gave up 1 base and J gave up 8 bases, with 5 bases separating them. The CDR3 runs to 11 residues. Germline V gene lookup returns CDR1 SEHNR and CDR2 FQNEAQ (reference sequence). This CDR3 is CASSLVTGYTF. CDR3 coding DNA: TGTGCCAGCAGCTTAGTTACAGGCTACACCTTC.

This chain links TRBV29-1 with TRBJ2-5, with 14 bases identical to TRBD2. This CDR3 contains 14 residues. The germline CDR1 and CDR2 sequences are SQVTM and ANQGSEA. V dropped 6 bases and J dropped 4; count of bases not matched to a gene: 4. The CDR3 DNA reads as TGCAGCGTCGGGACTAGCGGGGGTGTAGAGACCCAGTACTTC. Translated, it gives CSVGTSGGVETQYF.

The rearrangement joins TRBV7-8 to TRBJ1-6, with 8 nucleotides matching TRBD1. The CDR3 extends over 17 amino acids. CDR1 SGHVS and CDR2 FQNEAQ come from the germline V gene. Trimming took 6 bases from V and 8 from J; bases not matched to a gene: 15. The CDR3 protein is CASSRQGARRDHSPLHF. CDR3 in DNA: TGTGCCAGCAGTCGGCAGGGGGCCAGACGGGATCATTCACCCCTCCACTTT.

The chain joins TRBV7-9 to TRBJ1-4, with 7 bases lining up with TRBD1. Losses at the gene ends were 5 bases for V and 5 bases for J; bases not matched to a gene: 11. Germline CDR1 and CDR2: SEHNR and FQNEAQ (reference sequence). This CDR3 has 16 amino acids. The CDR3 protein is CASSPGLTGSNEKLFF. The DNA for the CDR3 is TGTGCCAGCAGCCCAGGCCTGACAGGGTCGAATGAAAAACTGTTTTTT.

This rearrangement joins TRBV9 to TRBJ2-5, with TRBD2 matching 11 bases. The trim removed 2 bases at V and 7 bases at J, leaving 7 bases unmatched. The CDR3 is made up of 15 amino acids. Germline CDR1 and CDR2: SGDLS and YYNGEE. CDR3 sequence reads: CASSVSSGGQGTQYF. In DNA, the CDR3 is TGTGCCAGCAGCGTCTCTAGCGGGGGGCAGGGGACCCAGTACTTC.

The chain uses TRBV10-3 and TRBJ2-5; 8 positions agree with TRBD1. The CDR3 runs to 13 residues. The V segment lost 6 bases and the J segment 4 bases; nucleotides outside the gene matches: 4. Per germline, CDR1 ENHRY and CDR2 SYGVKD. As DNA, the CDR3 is TGTGCCATCAGGGAAACAGGGGGAGAGACCCAGTACTTC. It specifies CAIRETGGETQYF.

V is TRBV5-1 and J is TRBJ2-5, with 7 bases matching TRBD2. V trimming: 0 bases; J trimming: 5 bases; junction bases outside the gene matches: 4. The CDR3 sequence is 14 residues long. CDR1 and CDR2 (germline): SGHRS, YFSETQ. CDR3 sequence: CASSLGTRAETQYF. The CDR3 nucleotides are TGCGCCAGCAGCTTGGGGACTAGGGCGGAGACCCAGTACTTC.

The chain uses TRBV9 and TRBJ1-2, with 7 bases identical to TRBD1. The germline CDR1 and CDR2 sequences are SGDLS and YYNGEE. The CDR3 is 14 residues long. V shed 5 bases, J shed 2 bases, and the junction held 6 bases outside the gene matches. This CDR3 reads CASSEGQRNYGYTF. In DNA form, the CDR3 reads TGTGCCAGCAGTGAGGGACAGAGAAACTATGGCTACACCTTC.

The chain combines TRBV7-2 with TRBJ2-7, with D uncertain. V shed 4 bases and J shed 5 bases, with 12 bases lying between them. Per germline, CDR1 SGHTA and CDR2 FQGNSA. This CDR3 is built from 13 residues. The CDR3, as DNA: TGTGCCAGCAGCTCTCGACCCGATCACGAGCAGTACTTC. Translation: CASSSRPDHEQYF.

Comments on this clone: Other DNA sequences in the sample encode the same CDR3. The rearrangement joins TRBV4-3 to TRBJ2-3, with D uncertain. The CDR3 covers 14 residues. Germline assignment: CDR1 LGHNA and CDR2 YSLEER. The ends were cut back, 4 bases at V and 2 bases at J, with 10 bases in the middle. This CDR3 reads CASSREGFTDTQYF. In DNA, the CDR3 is TGCGCCAGCAGCCGAGAAGGGTTCACAGATACGCAGTATTTT.

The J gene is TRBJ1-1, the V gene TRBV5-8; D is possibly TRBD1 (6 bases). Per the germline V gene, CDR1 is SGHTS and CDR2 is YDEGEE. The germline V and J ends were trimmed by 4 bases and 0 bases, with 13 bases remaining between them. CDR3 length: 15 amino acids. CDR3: CASSPWGGMNTEAFF. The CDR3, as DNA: TGTGCCAGCAGCCCCTGGGGGGGCATGAACACTGAAGCTTTCTTT.

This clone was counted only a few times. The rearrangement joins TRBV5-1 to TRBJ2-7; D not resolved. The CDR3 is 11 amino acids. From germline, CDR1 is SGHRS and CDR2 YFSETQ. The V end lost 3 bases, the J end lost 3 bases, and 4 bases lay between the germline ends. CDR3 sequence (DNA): TGCGCCAGCAGCTGGGGCTACGAGCAGTACTTC. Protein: CASSWGYEQYF.